Each of the 23 T cell receptor beta chains below was sequenced from the same sample in a study of T cell responses to AZD1222 COVID-19 vaccine. Clones were sequenced by immunoSEQ multiplex PCR, and TCRdb holds only the in-frame ones, with some missing. This table holds about 100,000 clones, 87% found once. This material consisted of peripheral blood, taken 28 days after the second AZD1222 dose. Every receptor here comes from an adult who received the AZD1222 COVID-19 vaccine.

The V gene is TRBV27, the J gene TRBJ1-1; D gene unclear. CDR3 length: 15 amino acids. Trimming cost V 5 bases and J 1 base, with 14 bases left between them. CDR1 and CDR2 (germline): MNHEY, SMNVEV (reference sequence). CDR3 DNA: TGTGCCAGCAGTCCGATTCCCCCCCAGAACACTGAAGCTTTCTTT. It codes for CASSPIPPQNTEAFF.

The chain carries TRBV12-5 and TRBJ2-1, with 9 nucleotides matching TRBD2. J was trimmed by 4 bases and V by 2 bases; bases with no gene match: 9. The V gene's germline CDR1 is LGHNT and CDR2 FRNRAP. This CDR3 region has 17 residues. CDR3 sequence: CASGLPLAGGVYNEQFF. CDR3 nucleotides: TGTGCTAGTGGTTTGCCCCTCGCGGGGGGGGTATACAATGAGCAGTTCTTC.

CDR3 sequence: CASSPIQGGISGYTF. Written as DNA, the CDR3 is TGTGCCAGCAGTCCGATACAGGGGGGGATTAGTGGCTACACCTTC. This chain joins TRBV28 and TRBJ1-2; 8 bases line up with TRBD1. The germline V gene encodes CDR1 MDHEN and CDR2 SYDVKM. The CDR3 consists of 15 residues. Germline trimming cut 5 bases from V and 7 bases from J; bases unmatched to any gene: 12.

This chain links TRBV5-1 with TRBJ2-2, with TRBD1 matching 7 bases. V dropped 4 bases and J dropped 9; count of bases not matched to a gene: 12. Germline CDR1 SGHRS, CDR2 YFSETQ. CDR3 size: 15 residues. In nucleotides, the CDR3 is TGCGCCAGCAGCCTCGGACAGGCCATAACCCGGGAGCTGTTTTTT. Amino acid sequence: CASSLGQAITRELFF.

The chain joins TRBV4-3 to TRBJ1-2; 11 bases agree with TRBD1. This CDR3 contains 16 residues. Trimming removed 0 bases from V and 4 bases from J; junction bases left unmatched: 4. Per the germline V gene, CDR1 is LGHNA and CDR2 is YSLEER. CDR3 region: CASSQDRGQGAYGYTF. The CDR3 DNA reads TGCGCCAGCAGCCAAGATCGAGGACAGGGGGCCTATGGCTACACCTTC.

J is TRBJ1-2 and V is TRBV3-1 (or the pseudogene TRBV3-2); D not certain. The CDR3 totals 12 residues. Trimming removed 1 base at V and 8 bases at J, with 8 bases between. CDR1 LGHDT and CDR2 YNNKEL come from the germline V gene (reference sequence). The CDR3 DNA follows: TGTGCCAGCAGCCAAGGCTCTATGGGCTACACCTTC. It yields the protein CASSQGSMGYTF.

The gene calls are TRBV30 and TRBJ1-6; D not certain. Trimming stripped 4 bases from V and 8 bases from J, with 12 bases between. Looked up from germline, CDR1 is GTSNPN and CDR2 is SVGIG (reference sequence). The CDR3 spans 13 residues. The CDR3 is CAWKTQADSPLHF. Written as DNA, the CDR3 is TGTGCCTGGAAAACCCAGGCGGATTCACCCCTCCACTTT.

Here the CDR3 reads CASSYSDTGYEQYF. CDR3 nucleotide sequence: TGTGCCAGCAGTTACTCCGACACAGGCTACGAGCAGTACTTC. The chain combines TRBV6-5 with TRBJ2-7, with D tentatively TRBD1 (5 bases). Trimming left V 0 bases short and J 3 bases short, with 9 bases between. Germline V gives CDR1 MNHEY, CDR2 SVGAGI. The CDR3 covers 14 residues.

The chain joins TRBV27 to TRBJ2-3; 9 positions match TRBD2. CDR1 MNHEY and CDR2 SMNVEV come from the germline V gene (reference sequence). The V and J ends lost 7 bases and 4 bases, in that order; junction bases with no gene match: 6. This CDR3 comprises 14 residues. The CDR3 DNA reads TGTGCCAGCACCAGCGGGGGGAGGGCAGATACGCAGTATTTT. As protein: CASTSGGRADTQYF.

The gene calls are TRBV18 and TRBJ1-1; 11 bases are shared with TRBD1. J was trimmed by 5 bases and V by 0 bases; bases with no gene match: 2. This CDR3 comprises 15 residues. Germline-derived CDR1 and CDR2 are KGHSH and LQKENI. This CDR3 reads CASSPPGQGGTEAFF. CDR3 nucleotides: TGTGCCAGCTCACCACCGGGACAGGGGGGGACTGAAGCTTTCTTT. Together with reference TRBV18 and TRBJ1-1, the CDR3 gives the full variable domain: NAGVMQNPRHLVRRRGQEARLRCSPMKGHSHVYWYRQLPEEGLKFMVYLQKENIIDESGMPKERFSAEFPKEGPSILRIQQVVRGDSAAYFCASSPPGQGGTEAFFGQGTRLTVV.

In this sample, this clone is medium-sized. The V and J genes are TRBV15 and TRBJ2-1; 12 positions agree with TRBD1. CDR1 LNHNV and CDR2 YYDKDF come from the germline V gene (reference sequence). The CDR3 is 17 residues long. After removal of 0 bases from V and 8 bases from J, the junction contained 8 bases not matched to a gene. The CDR3 DNA reads as TGTGCCACCAGCAGAGAGGTCCCGGGACAGGGGGCCGATGAGCAGTTCTTC. This sequence encodes CATSREVPGQGADEQFF. Filled out from reference TRBV15 and TRBJ2-1, the complete variable domain reads DAMVIQNPRYQVTQFGKPVTLSCSQTLNHNVMYWYQQKSSQAPKLLFHYYDKDFNNEADTPDNFQSRRPNTSFCFLDIRSPGLGDTAMYLCATSREVPGQGADEQFFGPGTRLTVL.

This chain joins TRBV5-8 and TRBJ1-2; 11 nucleotides align to TRBD1. This CDR3 spans 15 amino acids. Germline CDR1 is SGHTS and CDR2 is YDEGEE. V dropped 1 base and J dropped 6; count of bases not matched to a gene: 5. CDR3 sequence reads: CASSLYRTGGDGYTF. CDR3 in DNA: TGTGCCAGCAGCTTGTATCGGACAGGGGGCGATGGCTACACCTTC.

This rearrangement joins TRBV10-3 to TRBJ2-7; D is perhaps TRBD1 (6 bases). This CDR3 is 14 amino acids long. Germline V gene data show CDR1 as ENHRY and CDR2 as SYGVKD. V was clipped by 10 bases and J by 1 base, with 17 bases between them. The CDR3 nucleotides are TGTGCCACTCAAACACAGGGACCTTCCTACGAGCAGTACTTC. Its protein is CATQTQGPSYEQYF.

The chain recombines TRBV2 with TRBJ1-5; TRBD1 is a possible D gene (6 bases). This CDR3 is built from 14 residues. V was pared by 1 base and J by 5 bases, with 9 bases between. CDR1 SNHLY and CDR2 FYNNEI come from the germline V gene. CDR3 nucleotide sequence: TGTGCCAGCAGTGAAGGGGACACCGATCAGCCCCAGCATTTT. Translation: CASSEGDTDQPQHF.

This chain connects TRBV7-6 to TRBJ1-5; possibly TRBD1 for D (6 bases). Looked up from germline, CDR1 is SGHVS and CDR2 is FNYEAQ. This CDR3 spans 14 amino acids. V shed 5 bases and J shed 1 base, with 9 bases lying between them. CDR3 sequence: CASSEGGSNQPQHF. Written as DNA, the CDR3 is TGTGCCAGCAGCGAGGGGGGAAGCAATCAGCCCCAGCATTTT.

This clone was counted a few times. This same CDR3 is encoded by further DNA sequences in the sample. This chain joins TRBV18 and TRBJ1-4; the D gene is possibly TRBD1 (5 bases). This CDR3 contains 15 residues. Trimming took off 1 base at V and 6 bases at J, with 12 bases between the two ends. CDR1 is KGHSH and CDR2 is LQKENI in the germline V gene. The CDR3 nucleotides read TGTGCCAGCTCACCACGGCAGGGTTCGGATGAAAAACTGTTTTTT. Amino acids: CASSPRQGSDEKLFF. The whole variable domain, remainder taken from reference TRBV18 and TRBJ1-4, is NAGVMQNPRHLVRRRGQEARLRCSPMKGHSHVYWYRQLPEEGLKFMVYLQKENIIDESGMPKERFSAEFPKEGPSILRIQQVVRGDSAAYFCASSPRQGSDEKLFFGSGTQLSVL.

In its sample, this clone was seen a few times. The chain is built from TRBV7-3 and TRBJ2-1; 10 positions match TRBD2. From germline, CDR1 is SGHTA and CDR2 FQGTGA. J lost 5 bases, V lost 4 bases, and 2 bases had no gene match. This CDR3 contains 14 residues. The CDR3 loop reads CASSSTSGDNEQFF. The CDR3 region has the DNA TGTGCCAGCAGCTCCACTAGCGGGGACAATGAGCAGTTCTTC.

This sequence joins TRBV13 and TRBJ1-3; tentatively, D is TRBD1 (6 bases). The length of the CDR3 is 16 residues. Trimming removed 4 bases from V and 0 bases from J, with 13 bases in between. Germline-derived CDR1 and CDR2 are PRHDT and FYEKMQ (reference sequence). The CDR3 is CASSSVGGHSGNTIYF. The CDR3 DNA sequence: TGTGCCAGCAGCTCCGTGGGGGGACACTCTGGAAACACCATATATTTT.

The V gene is TRBV10-3, the J gene TRBJ1-1; possible D gene TRBD1, 5 bases. The CDR3 has 15 residues. Germline lookup yields CDR1 ENHRY and CDR2 SYGVKD. With 3 bases removed from V and 0 bases from J, the gap between germline ends came to 11 bases. In DNA form, the CDR3 reads TGTGCCATCAGTGAATGGGGCAGCATGAACACTGAAGCTTTCTTT. Its translation: CAISEWGSMNTEAFF.

The chain uses TRBV5-4 and TRBJ1-1; possibly TRBD1 for D (5 bases). Trimming stripped 3 bases from V and 4 bases from J, with 22 bases between. Germline V gene lookup returns CDR1 SGHNT and CDR2 YYREEE (reference sequence). There are 17 residues in the CDR3. The DNA for the CDR3 is TGTGCCAGCAGCTCACCTCTACCGGGGCGGGTATCCACTGAAGCTTTCTTT. Translated, it gives CASSSPLPGRVSTEAFF.

This chain connects TRBV2 to TRBJ1-5; D is perhaps TRBD1 (6 bases). CDR1 SNHLY and CDR2 FYNNEI come from the germline V gene. The CDR3 runs to 13 residues. The V end lost 1 base, the J end lost 15 bases, and 16 bases lay between the germline ends. In DNA, the CDR3 is TGTGCCAGCAGTGAAGAGGGGGTTAGGCGGCCGCATTTT. This gives the protein CASSEEGVRRPHF.

The chain is built from TRBV18 and TRBJ1-5; 7 positions match TRBD1. This CDR3 is 18 amino acids long. Germline assignment: CDR1 KGHSH and CDR2 LQKENI. V lost 4 bases and J lost 3; bases outside the gene matches: 15. CDR3 protein: CASSQEAGGRYDNQPQHF. The CDR3, as DNA: TGTGCCAGCTCACAAGAGGCAGGGGGGAGGTATGACAATCAGCCCCAGCATTTT.

CDR3 sequence reads: CASSSTSGRYNEQFF. The CDR3 region has the DNA TGTGCCAGCAGCTCGACTAGCGGGAGGTACAATGAGCAGTTCTTC. The J gene is TRBJ2-1, the V gene TRBV13, with TRBD2 matching 13 bases. This CDR3 comprises 15 residues. CDR1 PRHDT and CDR2 FYEKMQ come from the germline V gene (reference sequence). Unmatched junction bases numbered 1, after V lost 4 bases and J lost 4 bases.